A selection of T cell receptor beta chains follows, all from one sample in a study of blood T cell repertoires in COVID-19. Assay used: immunoSEQ multiplex PCR; TCRdb lists only in-frame clones, some missing. This table holds around 220,000 clones, approximately 90% found once. Input material: peripheral blood. All receptors derive from a middle-aged woman who had recovered from COVID-19. CDR3s leave out the opening cysteine and the closing phenylalanine or tryptophan. A D gene is named only where the DNA matches it firmly.

J gene,D gene,V gene,CDR3 protein
TRBJ2-7,TRBD1,TRBV7-3,ASSLSQGQAAY
TRBJ2-1,.,TRBV5-6,ASSSSRTRGSYNEQF
TRBJ2-1,.,TRBV6-5,ASSYSISLLNEQF
TRBJ1-3,.,TRBV20-1,SARGPYTIY
TRBJ1-3,.,TRBV18,ASSPGQADTIY
TRBJ2-1,TRBD2,TRBV20-1,SASGLAAYNEQF
TRBJ1-2,TRBD1,TRBV6-2/TRBV6-3,ASSLDRAHSLYGYT
TRBJ2-3,TRBD2,TRBV7-2,ASSVTPGLAGVDTQY
TRBJ1-6,.,TRBV30,AWSVGQGSSPLH
TRBJ1-2,TRBD1,TRBV30,AWQNRGGYGYT
TRBJ2-3,.,TRBV7-2,ASSPGTTGDTQY
TRBJ2-1,.,TRBV18,ASSPYRDNEQF
TRBJ2-2,.,TRBV4-3,ASSQENGRGTGELF
TRBJ2-7,TRBD1,TRBV5-8,ASSLTTGVNPYEQY
TRBJ1-2,TRBD1,TRBV18,ASSPSGTGDGYT
TRBJ2-7,.,TRBV3-1/TRBV3-2,ASSRDRDTYEQY
TRBJ2-7,.,TRBV28,ASSFSIGQRGSYY